A selection of T cell receptor beta chains follows, all from one sample in a study of CD8+CD57+ T cells in acquired aplastic anemia. From the reads, TCRdb called clonotypes with MiXCR, one entry per CDR3 protein. The sample has about 180,000 distinct CDR3 sequences; nearly 65% are singletons. Sequencing used sorted CD4+, CD8+, or CD8+CD57+ T cells (not recorded which) from PBMCs. The receptors come from a human donor with aplastic anemia. CDR3s include the opening cysteine and the closing phenylalanine or tryptophan. The order of the fields is D gene, J gene, clone size, V gene, CDR3 DNA, CDR3 protein. A D gene is named only where the DNA matches it firmly. Some rows have no size entry. The others give once, few or many, or a class for an expanded clone.

TRBD1,TRBJ2-5,NA,TRBV2,TGTGCCAGCCAGGCTGACAGGGATGGACGGTCGGAGACCCAGTACTTC,CASQADRDGRSETQYF
NA,TRBJ2-7,few,TRBV10-2,TGCGCCAGCAGTGGATCGGGGGGCAGTTACGAGCAGTACTTC,CASSGSGGSYEQYF
NA,TRBJ2-3,many,TRBV19,TGTGCCAGTAGTATAGGGTTTTCCACAGATACGCAGTATTTT,CASSIGFSTDTQYF
NA,TRBJ2-2,NA,TRBV6-6,TGTGCCAGCAGTACGGGGGAACTGTTTTTT,CASSTGELFF
TRBD1,TRBJ1-2,many,TRBV2,TGTGCCAGCAAGACTGGACAGGGGGTCTATGGCTACACCTTC,CASKTGQGVYGYTF
NA,TRBJ2-5,NA,TRBV20-1,TGCAGTGCTAGCACCGAGACCCAGTACTTC,CSASTETQYF
TRBD1,TRBJ1-3,many,TRBV5-8,TGTGCCAGCAGCTTGACAGGGGTGGGAAACACCATATATTTT,CASSLTGVGNTIYF
TRBD1,TRBJ2-7,many,TRBV4-1,TGCGCCAGCAGCCATGACAGGGGCCTTCCCATGGACGAGCAGTACTTC,CASSHDRGLPMDEQYF
NA,TRBJ2-7,few,TRBV11-3,TGTGCCAGCAGCTTAGGGGCGGCCGCCGAGCAGTACTTC,CASSLGAAAEQYF
NA,TRBJ2-2,few,TRBV10-3,TGTGCCATCAGTGCGCTGGACGCCACCGGGGAGCTGTTTTTT,CAISALDATGELFF
NA,TRBJ2-3,many,TRBV7-9,TGTGCCAGCAGCTTAGACCCCGGGACCAGCACAGATACGCAGTATTTT,CASSLDPGTSTDTQYF
NA,TRBJ1-6,NA,TRBV7-9,TGTGCCAGCAGCCTCGGGGGAGGGCTCAGCTCCTATAATTCACCCCTCCACTTT,CASSLGGGLSSYNSPLHF
NA,TRBJ2-1,NA,TRBV3-1,TGTGCCAGGAGCCAAGATCGGGAGCTGGATGAGCAGTTCTTC,CARSQDRELDEQFF
NA,TRBJ1-1,NA,TRBV29-1,TGCAGCGTTGGACAGAGTAACACTGAAGCTTTCTTT,CSVGQSNTEAFF
TRBD1,TRBJ2-7,few,TRBV5-1,TGCGCCAGCAGCTGGACAGGGTACGAGCAGTACTTC,CASSWTGYEQYF
NA,TRBJ2-3,NA,TRBV9,TGTGCCAGCAGCGGCCATACAGATACGCAGTATTTT,CASSGHTDTQYF
TRBD1,TRBJ1-2,NA,TRBV7-9,TGTGCCAGCAGCCCCGGGACAGCCTCCCATGGCTACACCTTC,CASSPGTASHGYTF
NA,TRBJ1-2,NA,TRBV10-2,TGCGCCAGCAGTACGGCAGGGGAAATCTATGGCTACACCTTC,CASSTAGEIYGYTF
TRBD2,TRBJ2-7,NA,TRBV11-2,TGTGCCAGCACCCTACCGGGACTAGCTTACGAGCAGTACTTC,CASTLPGLAYEQYF
TRBD1,TRBJ2-7,NA,TRBV12-5,TGTGCTAGTGGTTTGGGTCAGGGGGACATGAAGCAGTACTTC,CASGLGQGDMKQYF
NA,TRBJ1-1,NA,TRBV20-1,TGCAGTGCTAGAACCACAGGGACTCCTAGGACTGAAGCTTTCTTT,CSARTTGTPRTEAFF
NA,TRBJ1-2,many,TRBV27,TGTGCCAGCAGACCGACAGGCACTGGCTACGGCTACACCTTC,CASRPTGTGYGYTF
NA,TRBJ2-1,many,TRBV7-9,TGTGCCAGCAGCTCCCGTAGGGGGACACCTAAGGAGCAGTTCTTC,CASSSRRGTPKEQFF
NA,TRBJ2-1,many,TRBV7-9,TGTGCCAGCAGCTTGGGGTTTGGAGAGCAGTTCTTC,CASSLGFGEQFF
TRBD1,TRBJ1-2,NA,TRBV4-1,TGCGCCAGCAGCCAAGATCCCGACAGGGACTATGGCTACACCTTT,CASSQDPDRDYGYTF
TRBD2,TRBJ2-1,NA,TRBV24-1,TGTGCCACCAGTGATTTTACGGGAGGGCGAAATGAGCAGTTCTTC,CATSDFTGGRNEQFF
NA,TRBJ1-1,NA,TRBV5-6,TGTGACAGCAGCATATGTCTCTGCAGCGACGCCGGGCCGGGACGGACTGAAGCTTTCTTT,CDSSICLCSDAGPGRTEAFF
NA,TRBJ1-5,NA,TRBV4-1,TGCGCCAGCAGCCAAGAAGAAACCGCGGCTGGGCCCCAGCATTTT,CASSQEETAAGPQHF
TRBD1,TRBJ1-2,NA,TRBV20-1,TGCAGTATGACAGGGATGGACTATGGCTACACCTTC,CSMTGMDYGYTF
TRBD2,TRBJ2-7,NA,TRBV20-1,TGCAGTGCTAGCCTAACTAGCGTTCACCACGAGCAGTACTTC,CSASLTSVHHEQYF
NA,TRBJ2-5,NA,TRBV4-2,TGTGCCAGCAGCCAAGATAGGCGGGGGCCTCAAGAGACCCAGTACTTC,CASSQDRRGPQETQYF
NA,TRBJ1-6,NA,TRBV2,TGTGCCAGCAGCGAAACCGGGCAAAATTCACCCCTCCACTTT,CASSETGQNSPLHF
NA,TRBJ2-3,NA,TRBV2,TGTGCCACGGCGGGACAAGGCACAGATACGCAGTATTTT,CATAGQGTDTQYF
NA,TRBJ2-2,NA,TRBV7-9,TGTGCCAGCAGCTTATCCCCCGTTGCAGCCGGGGAGCTGTTTTTT,CASSLSPVAAGELFF
NA,TRBJ2-5,NA,TRBV5-1,TGCGCCAGCAGCTTGGACCCCTCCGGCCAGTACTTC,CASSLDPSGQYF
NA,TRBJ2-7,once,TRBV15,TGCGCCACCAGCAGAGCTCGGGACCGACCCTACGAGCAGTACTTC,CATSRARDRPYEQYF
NA,TRBJ1-6,NA,TRBV15,TGTGCCACCAGCAGAGGGGTAGGGTCACCCCTCCACTTT,CATSRGVGSPLHF
TRBD2,TRBJ2-7,NA,TRBV7-2,TGTGCCAGCAGCTTCTCCTCCAGGACTAGCGGGGTCTCCTACGAGCAGTACTTC,CASSFSSRTSGVSYEQYF
TRBD2,TRBJ2-5,NA,TRBV27,TGTGCCAGCAGTTTGGTCAGCGGGGGAACTGAAGAGGCCCAGTACTTC,CASSLVSGGTEEAQYF
NA,TRBJ2-1,few,TRBV5-1,TGCGCCAGCAGCTTGGCAGGGTCGGCCTACAATGAGCAGTTCTTC,CASSLAGSAYNEQFF